The present T cell receptor (beta chain) was sequenced within a study of blood T cell repertoires in COVID-19. This clone was seen a few times. Measured with immunoSEQ multiplex PCR; TCRdb has only the in-frame clones, and not every one. The sample consists of 250,000 to 300,000 clones, about 90% of them appearing once. This sequence originates from a woman between 25 and 40 years old with COVID-19, enrolled during active disease. Input material: peripheral blood.

The chain's CDR3 is CASSFGQGRLAFF. CDR3 sequence (DNA): TGTGCCAGCAGTTTTGGACAGGGCCGATTGGCTTTCTTT. This chain uses TRBV6-5 with TRBJ1-1; TRBD1 agrees at 8 bases. The J segment lost 11 bases and the V segment lost 4 bases, leaving 9 bases of the junction unmatched. The CDR3 is made up of 13 amino acids. Germline V CDR1 and CDR2: MNHEY, SVGAGI.